The TCR beta chain under discussion was sequenced for a study of blood T cells in healthy people across ages. Study-wide findings and caveats: A conclusive naive versus antigen-experienced comparison was prevented by the unsorted PBMCs.

Germline lookup yields CDR1 DFQATT and CDR2 SNEGSKA (reference sequence). V shed 5 bases and J shed 0 bases, with 23 bases lying between them. This CDR3 has 17 amino acids. In regard to this clonotype: Antigen: not known. A much larger clone lies a single base off, so this may be a read error.

A second about 7 to 12 cycle PCR used barcoded and J-beta primers. TCRdb reprocessed the 5' RACE reads via MiXCR and lists one record per CDR3 protein. Among about 670,000 distinct CDR3 sequences listed, over 40% were seen once. This clonotype originated in a woman at least 80 years old in good health. Sequencing was done on a sample of blood. The chain carries TRBV20-1 and TRBJ2-7; a possible D gene is TRBD2 (6 bases). The CDR3 DNA sequence: TGCAGTGCTTTTCAAAACCCAGGGAGGTCCTTCTCCTACGAGCAGTACTTC. This sequence encodes CSAFQNPGRSFSYEQYF.